This TCR beta chain was profiled in a study of T cells in Graves' hyperthyroidism and ophthalmopathy (dated by TCRdb to the late 2010s). As for the study more broadly: Peripheral blood was sampled at the time of initial diagnosis, prior to any treatment. TCR V-J signatures able to tell the groups apart were searched for in a discovery cohort of some 97 patients, of whom around 42 had Graves' ophthalmopathy and 55 to 60 had stable Graves' hyperthyroidism. Prospective prediction of ophthalmopathy was tested in an independent validation cohort of 18 to 20 hyperthyroidism patients and around 16 patients who later progressed to ophthalmopathy. For training and testing, the 100 or so patients in the discovery cohort were randomly divided in a 7:3 ratio. Thyroid tissue and blood T-cell repertoires from about 6 Graves' hyperthyroidism patients were also compared in the study. Once sampling was done, hyperthyroidism patients were given methimazole at a starting dose of 30 mg daily, whereas ophthalmopathy patients were given high-dose intravenous methylprednisolone. According to the paper, TCR Vbeta CDR3 sequencing was carried out on some 130 peripheral blood samples, which came from under 50 ophthalmopathy, 80 or so hyperthyroidism and approximately 17 progressor patients. General conclusions and limits of the study: Most expanded thyroid clonotypes (frequency above 0.001) were also found in blood, which suggests that blood repertoires may mirror thyroid immune responses. In validation, the model predicted progression to ophthalmopathy with 60% to 71% sensitivity and approximately 74% specificity, a median of roughly seven months before onset. In cross-validation, a model built on a 13 V-J signature told ophthalmopathy apart from stable hyperthyroidism with 85% to 90% sensitivity and 81% to 82% specificity, and in testing the same model reached 80%/75%. No statistical method was used to set the sample size in advance, and investigators knew the group allocation.

Stable Graves' hyperthyroidism was defined as the absence of progression to ophthalmopathy over 18 months of follow-up. The hyperthyroidism patients were between 18 and 65 years old and newly diagnosed, with a disease duration of less than 2 months. Any patient with an uncontrolled infection, another autoimmune disease, pregnancy or lactation was excluded. Diagnoses were based on clinical symptoms, serum thyroxine and TRAb, thyroid ultrasound and orbital computed tomography. PBMCs were separated from roughly 10 ml of fresh peripheral blood using Ficoll-Paque density gradient centrifugation. Total RNA was extracted using Trizol reagent, and RNA quality was assessed on an Agilent 2100 Bioanalyzer. With respect to this clonotype: Its binding antigen is unknown. Per-nucleotide qualities are absent, and no much larger clonotype sits a single base away.

There are 14 amino acids in the CDR3, from cysteine to phenylalanine inclusive. Solely the CDR3 DNA is kept, with 42 bases framed from the first base. V and J are truncated by 6 bases and 4 bases respectively, leaving an intervening sequence of 10 bases. CDR1 and CDR2 were assigned from the germline V gene as MDHEN and SYDVKM. Amplification of TCR beta CDR3 regions was carried out from RNA transcripts. For the first round of RT-PCR on the TCR CDR3, the HTBI primer set was used together with the Qiagen OneStep RT-PCR kit. Libraries were constructed in a second round of multiplex PCR, after which size selection and purification were performed. Libraries were sequenced paired-end with 100 bp reads on an Illumina HiSeq2000. The authors' analysis ran thus. SOAPnuke was used to process the raw data, with reads discarded if the reads contained adapters or uncalled bases, had a mean Phred below 15, or lacked an exact constant-primer or identifier match. COPE v1.2.5 was used to merge the high-quality paired reads, and each unique nucleotide sequence was defined as a clonotype. MiTCR v1.1 was used to align the clonotypes against IMGT TRBV, TRBD and TRBJ reference segments. The analysis was restricted to V-J combinations with a frequency above 0.0001, which together covered roughly 99% of the repertoires. A TCS score was defined as the ratio of F50 (clonal expansion) to E x V (chaos), with BLOSUM62-based TCRdist applied between CDR3 peptides within each V-J. Welch's t-statistics and random forest reduced around 550 V-J features to 10 to 15, which were used in a naive Bayes classifier (R e1071). TCRdb cleaned the public reads at Q25 with fastp, built clones with MiXCR and kept in-frame beta chains. Rows are combined by CDR3 protein, so each entry shows the most common genes and DNA. None of the V and J calls come from the authors' own analysis; TCRdb made them. This sample lists roughly 750,000 distinct CDR3 sequences; about a sixth were detected once. The ten largest make up approximately 8.4% of the sample.

Sequenced material: blood. The clonotype was recovered from a man aged 18 to 35 with Graves' hyperthyroidism. The rearranged segments are TRBV28 and TRBJ2-6; the D gene is tentatively TRBD1 or TRBD2, each matching 5 bases. The CDR3: CASSRDAGANVLTF. The DNA is as follows: TGTGCCAGCAGCCGGGACGCAGGGGCCAACGTCCTGACTTTC.